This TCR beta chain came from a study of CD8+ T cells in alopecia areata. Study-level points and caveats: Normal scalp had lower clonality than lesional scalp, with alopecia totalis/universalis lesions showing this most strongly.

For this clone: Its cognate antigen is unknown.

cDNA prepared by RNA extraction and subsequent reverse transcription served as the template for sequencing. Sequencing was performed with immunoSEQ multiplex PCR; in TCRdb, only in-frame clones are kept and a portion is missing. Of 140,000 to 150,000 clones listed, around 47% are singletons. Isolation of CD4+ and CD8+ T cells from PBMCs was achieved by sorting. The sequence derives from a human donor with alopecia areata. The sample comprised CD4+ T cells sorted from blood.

The CDR3 spells CASSEARLDTQYF. The DNA for the CDR3 is TGTGCCAGCAGTGAAGCGCGCCTAGATACGCAGTATTTT. The genes are TRBV2 and TRBJ2-3; no clear D. V lost 0 bases, J lost 5 bases, and 6 bases lay in between. This CDR3 comprises 13 residues. Germline V CDR1 and CDR2: SNHLY, FYNNEI. Filled out from reference TRBV2 and TRBJ2-3, the complete variable domain reads EPEVTQTPSHQVTQMGQEVILRCVPISNHLYFYWYRQILGQKVEFLVSFYNNEISEKSEIFDDQFSVERPDGSNFTLKIRSTKLEDSAMYFCASSEARLDTQYFGPGTRLTVL.